The 18 T cell receptor beta chains in this list originate from one sample, sequenced in a study of cytomegalovirus exposure and HLA in healthy donors. Assay: immunoSEQ multiplex PCR; the TCRdb copy retains only in-frame clones and omits some. Among roughly 190,000 clones listed, approximately 89% were seen once. The specimen was PBMCs. These receptors originate from a man younger than 45 in good health and CMV-seropositive.

CDR3 sequence: CASSEWTQETQYF. DNA for the CDR3: TGTGCCAGCAGTGAGTGGACACAAGAGACCCAGTACTTC. The chain is built from TRBV2 and TRBJ2-5; D might be TRBD1 (5 bases). Germline CDR1 is SNHLY and CDR2 is FYNNEI. Trimming removed 3 bases at V and 2 bases at J, with 7 bases between. The CDR3 contains 13 residues.

The chain links TRBV28 to TRBJ1-4; no clear D. V shed 6 bases and J shed 0 bases, with 14 bases lying between them. CDR1 is MDHEN and CDR2 is SYDVKM in the germline V gene. The CDR3 loop spans 16 amino acids. Here the CDR3 reads CASSSHPDATNEKLFF. CDR3 in DNA: TGTGCCAGCAGCTCCCACCCCGACGCAACTAATGAAAAACTGTTTTTT.

J is TRBJ2-7 and V is TRBV10-3, with D perhaps matching TRBD1 or TRBD2 (6 bases each). The V gene lost 5 bases and the J gene lost 4 bases, with 18 bases spanning the gap. CDR3 length: 15 amino acids. The germline CDR1 and CDR2 sequences are ENHRY and SYGVKD. This CDR3 is CAISKEGTGTYEQYF. CDR3 nucleotides: TGTGCCATCAGTAAAGAGGGAACAGGGACTTACGAGCAGTACTTC.

The CDR3 reads CASSGLDRFVAFF. The CDR3 DNA reads as TGTGCCAGCAGTGGTCTCGACAGGTTCGTAGCTTTCTTT. J is TRBJ1-1 and V is TRBV6-5, with a tentative D call TRBD1 (6 bases). The CDR3 covers 13 residues. With 5 bases removed from V and 10 bases from J, the gap between germline ends came to 17 bases. Per germline, CDR1 MNHEY and CDR2 SVGAGI.

The V and J genes are TRBV5-6 and TRBJ2-7; D tentatively fits TRBD1 or TRBD2 (6 bases each). The CDR3 loop spans 15 amino acids. Germline CDR1 SGHDT, CDR2 YYEEEE. V was pared by 5 bases and J by 3 bases, with 18 bases between. This CDR3 is CASRPSRDNLYEQYF. CDR3 DNA: TGTGCCAGCAGGCCCTCGCGGGACAACCTCTACGAGCAGTACTTC.

This clone was seen a single time. This sequence joins TRBV6-1 and TRBJ2-3; D is possibly TRBD1 or TRBD2 (5 bases each). Germline V gene sequence: CDR1 MNHNS, CDR2 SASEGT. Deletions cut 7 bases from V and 4 bases from J, with 15 bases between. The length of the CDR3 is 14 residues. The CDR3 DNA sequence: TGTGCCAGCACACAGGCGGCAGCGGCAGATACGCAGTATTTT. This gives the protein CASTQAAAADTQYF.

V and J are TRBV5-1 and TRBJ1-4; D gene unclear. Germline-derived CDR1 and CDR2 are SGHRS and YFSETQ. Trimming took 7 bases from V and 4 from J, leaving 5 bases between them. This CDR3 is 11 amino acids long. The CDR3 nucleotides are TGCGCCAGCCGGGGTAATGAAAAACTGTTTTTT. It is translated as CASRGNEKLFF.

Regarding this clone: A read error may account for a junction end that differs from germline. The chain couples TRBV2 to TRBJ2-7; tentatively, D is TRBD1 (6 bases). The germline V gene has CDR1 SNHLY and CDR2 FYNNEI. The CDR3 is 14 amino acids. The CDR3 region is CANSRTGQGYEQYF. CDR3 DNA: TGTGCCAACAGTCGCACAGGGCAGGGATACGAGCAGTACTTC.

There are a few counts of this clone. J is TRBJ2-7 and V is TRBV5-4; D remains ambiguous. The CDR3 length is 11 residues. Germline V gene sequence: CDR1 SGHNT, CDR2 YYREEE (reference sequence). Trimming took off 3 bases at V and 2 bases at J, with 3 bases between the two ends. The CDR3, as DNA: TGTGCCAGCAGCTCTACCTACGAGCAGTACTTC. Translated: CASSSTYEQYF.

This clone was recorded once. The chain links TRBV4-3 to TRBJ1-1; possible D gene TRBD1, 5 bases. V was pared by 4 bases and J by 0 bases, with 15 bases between. This CDR3 is built from 16 residues. The germline V gene has CDR1 LGHNA and CDR2 YSLEER. The CDR3 DNA is TGCGCCAGCAGCCGAAGCCCGGGGCTCATGAACACTGAAGCTTTCTTT. The encoded protein is CASSRSPGLMNTEAFF.

The CDR3 coding sequence is TGTGCCAGCAGATCTCAGCTTTCCGGCTATGGCTACACCTTC. This sequence encodes CASRSQLSGYGYTF. The chain recombines TRBV5-4 with TRBJ1-2; no clear D. The CDR3 covers 14 residues. Germline V CDR1 and CDR2: SGHNT, YYREEE (reference sequence). With 5 bases removed from V and 4 bases from J, the gap between germline ends came to 15 bases.

The CDR3 loop reads CASSASGQGNQPQHF. As DNA, the CDR3 is TGTGCCAGCAGCGCATCGGGACAGGGGAATCAGCCCCAGCATTTT. The chain joins TRBV9 to TRBJ1-5, with TRBD1 matching 10 bases. This CDR3 is 15 amino acids long. The junction had 4 bases not matched to a gene; V was cut back by 3 bases and J by 4 bases. CDR1 is SGDLS, CDR2 YYNGEE, per germline.

The chain couples TRBV2 to TRBJ1-1; D not resolved. This CDR3 spans 11 amino acids. Trimming cost V 8 bases and J 1 base, with 5 bases left between them. Per germline, CDR1 SNHLY and CDR2 FYNNEI. The CDR3 loop is CASGGNTEAFF. CDR3 DNA sequence: TGTGCCAGCGGAGGGAACACTGAAGCTTTCTTT.

The chain carries TRBV10-2 and TRBJ2-1; the D is unclear. Trimming pared 7 bases from V and 5 bases from J, leaving 6 bases between. Germline assignment: CDR1 WSHSY and CDR2 SAAADI. CDR3 length: 11 amino acids. CDR3 sequence reads: CASTANNEQFF. The CDR3 DNA is TGCGCCAGCACAGCTAACAATGAGCAGTTCTTC.

The genes are TRBV7-9 and TRBJ2-1; D is unresolved. CDR3 length equals 14 residues. Germline lookup yields CDR1 SEHNR and CDR2 FQNEAQ (reference sequence). Trimming removed 0 bases at V and 0 bases at J, with 3 bases between. In DNA form, the CDR3 reads TGTGCCAGCAGCTTAGCGGCCTCCTACAATGAGCAGTTCTTC. This translates into CASSLAASYNEQFF.

The chain carries TRBV2 and TRBJ2-3; 11 nucleotides line up with TRBD2. The CDR3 spans 16 residues. With V trimmed by 5 bases and J by 6 bases, 10 bases remained unmatched. Germline-derived CDR1 and CDR2 are SNHLY and FYNNEI. CDR3 sequence reads: CASSRLAGRGGDTQYF. The CDR3 DNA sequence: TGTGCCAGCAGTAGACTAGCGGGACGGGGTGGGGATACGCAGTATTTT.

This chain uses TRBV11-3 with TRBJ1-1; D remains unclear. Germline V CDR1 and CDR2: SGHNT, YENEEA. V lost 5 bases and J lost 0, with 10 bases in between. This CDR3 has 14 amino acids. The CDR3, as DNA: TGTGCCAGCAGCCCCGGGCGGGTGAACACTGAAGCTTTCTTT. Translation: CASSPGRVNTEAFF.

The chain uses TRBV11-2 and TRBJ2-3; no clear D gene. The CDR3 covers 14 residues. V lost 0 bases and J 4 bases, leaving 8 bases between the germline ends. Germline V gene data show CDR1 as SGHAT and CDR2 as FQNNGV. The CDR3 spells CASSLDHAADTQYF. Here the CDR3 DNA reads TGTGCCAGCAGCTTAGATCACGCAGCAGATACGCAGTATTTT.